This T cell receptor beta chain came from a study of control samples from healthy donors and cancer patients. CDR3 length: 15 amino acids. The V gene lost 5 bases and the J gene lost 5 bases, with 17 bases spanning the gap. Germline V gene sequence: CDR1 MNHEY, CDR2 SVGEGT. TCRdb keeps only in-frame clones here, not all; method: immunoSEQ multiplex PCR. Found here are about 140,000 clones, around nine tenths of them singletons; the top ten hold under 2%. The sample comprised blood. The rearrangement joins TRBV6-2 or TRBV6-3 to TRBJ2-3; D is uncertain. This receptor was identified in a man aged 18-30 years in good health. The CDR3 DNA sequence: TGTGCCAGCAGTCGCTCCGCGTTGGGTGTAGATACGCAGTATTTT. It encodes CASSRSALGVDTQYF.